These 2 T cell receptor beta chains share one sample of origin, sequenced in a study of beta chain features in type 1 diabetes. Of the isolated RNA, all was reverse transcribed, and so the sequenced material was expressed TCRB transcripts. Sequencing used immunoSEQ multiplex PCR; TCRdb keeps in-frame clones, though not all of them. The table shows some 330,000 clones, with roughly an eighth occurring only once. Regarding the study as a whole: Among patients with Type 1 diabetes, TCRB CDR3s were moderately but significantly shorter in every one of the four CD4+ subsets.

No cognate antigen is known for these TCRs. Sequenced: naive CD4+ T cells from blood. These receptors all stem from a woman under 30 with type 1 diabetes.

This clone came up a few times. The rearrangement links TRBV28 to TRBJ1-4, with 10 nucleotides matching TRBD1. The CDR3 loop spans 15 amino acids. Looked up from germline, CDR1 is MDHEN and CDR2 is SYDVKM. The ends lost 3 bases at V and 7 bases at J; junction bases unmatched: 5. DNA of the CDR3: TGTGCCAGCAGTTTTACCGGGACAGGGGTTGAAAAACTGTTTTTT. Protein: CASSFTGTGVEKLFF.

This chain joins TRBV7-2 and TRBJ2-7, with 7 bases identical to TRBD1. Germline lookup yields CDR1 SGHTA and CDR2 FQGNSA. J gave up 0 bases and V 5 bases, and 7 bases lay outside the gene matches. The CDR3 totals 15 residues. The DNA of the CDR3 is TGTGCCAGCAGCGCTGACAGGGCGTTCTCCTACGAGCAGTACTTC. Its protein is CASSADRAFSYEQYF.